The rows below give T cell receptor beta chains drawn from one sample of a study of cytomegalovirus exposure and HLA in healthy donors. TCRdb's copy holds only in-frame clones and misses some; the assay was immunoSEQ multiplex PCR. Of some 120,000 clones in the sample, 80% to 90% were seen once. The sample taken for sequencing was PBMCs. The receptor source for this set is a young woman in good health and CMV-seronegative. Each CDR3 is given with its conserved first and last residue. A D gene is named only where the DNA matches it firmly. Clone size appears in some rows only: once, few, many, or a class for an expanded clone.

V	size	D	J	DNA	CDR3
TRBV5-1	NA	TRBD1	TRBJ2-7	TGCGCCAGCAGCCAGAACCCCCGGGACAGGGGCTACTCCTACGAGCAGTACTTC	CASSQNPRDRGYSYEQYF
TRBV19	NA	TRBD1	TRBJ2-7	TGTGCCAGTAGTATTAGGGGACAGGGCTCCTACGAGCAGTACTTC	CASSIRGQGSYEQYF
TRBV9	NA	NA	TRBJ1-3	TGTGCCAGCAGCGTAGGGGCACCCTCTGGAAACACCATATATTTT	CASSVGAPSGNTIYF
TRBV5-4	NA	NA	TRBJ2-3	TGTGCCAGCAGCGGGGCCACAGATACGCAGTATTTT	CASSGATDTQYF
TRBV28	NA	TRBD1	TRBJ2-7	TGTGCCAGCAGTTCCCGGGACAGGTCCCCCTACGAGCAGTACTTC	CASSSRDRSPYEQYF
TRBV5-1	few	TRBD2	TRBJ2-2	TGCGCCAGCAGATCCCCATTGGGACTAGCGGGGACTAACACCGGGGAGCTGTTTTTT	CASRSPLGLAGTNTGELFF
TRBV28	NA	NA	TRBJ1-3	TGTGCCAGCAGCGGGTTCACCATATATTTT	CASSGFTIYF
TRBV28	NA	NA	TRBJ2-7	TGTGCCAGCAGTCGAGCCGGGGGGCCCCCCTACGAGCAGTACTTC	CASSRAGGPPYEQYF
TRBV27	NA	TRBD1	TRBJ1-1	TGTGCCAGCAGTTCGCCGGACAGGCGAAGAAAGACTGAAGCTTTCTTT	CASSSPDRRRKTEAFF
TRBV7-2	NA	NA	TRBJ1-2	TGTGCCAGCAGCTTAGATACAGGGATCTCTGGTGGCTACACCTTC	CASSLDTGISGGYTF
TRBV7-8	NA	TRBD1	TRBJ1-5	TGTGCCAGCAGCCCTAGAGGGGGCCTAAATCAGCCCCAGCATTTT	CASSPRGGLNQPQHF
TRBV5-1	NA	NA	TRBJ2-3	TGCGCCAGCAGCCCCGTAGACATCACCTCAGGCACAGATACGCAGTATTTT	CASSPVDITSGTDTQYF
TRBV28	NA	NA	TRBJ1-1	TGTGCCAGCAGTAGATGGCACGAAGCTTTCTTT	CASSRWHEAFF
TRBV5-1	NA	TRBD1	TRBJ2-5	TGCGCCAGCAGCTTGGCCGGGACAGCCAAAGAGACCCAGTACTTC	CASSLAGTAKETQYF
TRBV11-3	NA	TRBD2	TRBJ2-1	TGTGCCAGCAGCTGGGGACTAGCGGGAACAGGGTCCTACAATGAGCAGTTCTTC	CASSWGLAGTGSYNEQFF
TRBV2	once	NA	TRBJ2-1	TGTGCCAGCAGGGCCGACGGAGGACTGGGCAATGAGCAGTTCTTC	CASRADGGLGNEQFF
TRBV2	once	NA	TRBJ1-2	TGTGCCAGCAGTGAATACGCGGGCTTTGGCTACACCTTC	CASSEYAGFGYTF
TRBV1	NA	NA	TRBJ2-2	TGCACCAGCAGCCAAGTCCAGCGGGGAACGAACACCGGGGAGCTGTTTTTT	CTSSQVQRGTNTGELFF
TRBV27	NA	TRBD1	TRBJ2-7	TGTGCCAGCAGTATCCGGGGACAGGGGGCCGAGCAGTACTTC	CASSIRGQGAEQYF
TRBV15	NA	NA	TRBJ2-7	TGTGCCACCAGCAAAAACCGGGACATCAGCTCCTACGAGCAGTACTTC	CATSKNRDISSYEQYF
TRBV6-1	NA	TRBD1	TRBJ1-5	TGTGCCAGCAGGGAAGGGGGCCTCCTAACTCCCCCTAATCAGCCCCAGCATTTT	CASREGGLLTPPNQPQHF
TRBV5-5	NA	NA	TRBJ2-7	TGTGCCAGCAGGATGCGGGGTGGGTACGAGCAGTACTTC	CASRMRGGYEQYF
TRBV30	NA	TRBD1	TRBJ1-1	TGTGCCTGGGGCTCTGACAGGGAGAACACTGAAGCTTTCTTT	CAWGSDRENTEAFF
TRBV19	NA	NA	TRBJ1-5	TGTGCCAGTAGTCTGCTAGATAGCAATCAGCCCCAGCATTTT	CASSLLDSNQPQHF
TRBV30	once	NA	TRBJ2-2	TGTGCCTGGAGGGGACTGCACACCGGGGAGCTGTTTTTT	CAWRGLHTGELFF
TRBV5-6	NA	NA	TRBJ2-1	TGTGCCAGCAGCACAGCGGGCAATGAGCAGTTCTTC	CASSTAGNEQFF
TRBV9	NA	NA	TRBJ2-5	TGTGCCAGCAGCGTCCGGGGCCAAGAGACCCAGTACTTC	CASSVRGQETQYF
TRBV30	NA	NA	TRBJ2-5	TGTGCCTGGAGCGACCTTCCAGGGGAAAAGACCCAGTACTTC	CAWSDLPGEKTQYF
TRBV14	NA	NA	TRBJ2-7	TGTGCCAGCAGCCAAGGTTGGGGCGGTACCTACGAGCAGTACTTC	CASSQGWGGTYEQYF
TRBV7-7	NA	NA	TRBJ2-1	TGTGCTAGCAGCAGGGGACTTGCACGAAACCTTTATGAGCAGTTCTTC	CASSRGLARNLYEQFF
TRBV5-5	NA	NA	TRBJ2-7	TGTGCCAGCAGCCCCCGGGACACCTTCTACGAGCAGTACTTC	CASSPRDTFYEQYF
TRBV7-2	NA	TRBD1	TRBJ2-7	TGTGCCAGCAGCTATGGTCGCGGGACAGGGGGCAACTACGAGCAGTACTTC	CASSYGRGTGGNYEQYF
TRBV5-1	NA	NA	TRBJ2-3	TGCGCCAGCAGCTTGTCGCAGGGTGGCACAGATACGCAGTATTTT	CASSLSQGGTDTQYF
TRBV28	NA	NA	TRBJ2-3	TGTGCCAGCAGCCGACTAGAGTTCACAGATACGCAGTATTTT	CASSRLEFTDTQYF
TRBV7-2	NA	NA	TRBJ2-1	TGTGCCAGCAGCGATCGAGCCGGGACAACCAGGTCCCCCGAGCAGTTCTTC	CASSDRAGTTRSPEQFF
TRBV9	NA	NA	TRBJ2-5	TGTGCCAGCAGCGCCCGGCCGCGGAGCTACGACCCTTCGGTGGAGACCCAGTACTTC	CASSARPRSYDPSVETQYF
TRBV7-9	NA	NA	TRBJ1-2	TGTGCCAGCAGCTTAGACAGGGTTGGTGGCTACACCTTC	CASSLDRVGGYTF
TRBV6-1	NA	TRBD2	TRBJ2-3	TGTGCCAGCAGTGATCTAGCGGGGGAAATATCAGATACGCAGTATTTT	CASSDLAGEISDTQYF